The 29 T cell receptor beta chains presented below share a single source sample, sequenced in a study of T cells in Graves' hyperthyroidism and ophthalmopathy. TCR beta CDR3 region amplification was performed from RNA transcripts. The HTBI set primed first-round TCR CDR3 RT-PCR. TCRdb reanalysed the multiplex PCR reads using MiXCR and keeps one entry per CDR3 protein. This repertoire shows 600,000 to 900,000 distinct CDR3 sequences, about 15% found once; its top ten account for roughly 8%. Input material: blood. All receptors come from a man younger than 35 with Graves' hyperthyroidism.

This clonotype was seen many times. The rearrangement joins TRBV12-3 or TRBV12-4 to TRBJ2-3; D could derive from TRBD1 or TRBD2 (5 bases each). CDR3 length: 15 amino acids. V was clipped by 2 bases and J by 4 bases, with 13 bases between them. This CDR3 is CASSLRTKGADTQYF. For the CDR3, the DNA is TGTGCCAGCAGTTTACGGACAAAGGGAGCAGATACGCAGTATTTT.

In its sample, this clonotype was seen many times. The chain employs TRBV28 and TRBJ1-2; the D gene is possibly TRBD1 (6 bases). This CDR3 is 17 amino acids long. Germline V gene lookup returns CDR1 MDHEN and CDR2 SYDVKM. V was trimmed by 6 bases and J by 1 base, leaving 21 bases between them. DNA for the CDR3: TGTGCCAGCAGGGAGACAGGCAGTGCGGGATTTAACTATGGCTACACCTTC. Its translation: CASRETGSAGFNYGYTF.

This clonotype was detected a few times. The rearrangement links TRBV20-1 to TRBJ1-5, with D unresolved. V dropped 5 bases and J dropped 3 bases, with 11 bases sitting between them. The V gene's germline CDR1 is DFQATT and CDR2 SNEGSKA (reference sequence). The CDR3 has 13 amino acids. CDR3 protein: CSAATAVNQPQHF. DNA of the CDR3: TGCAGTGCTGCGACGGCAGTCAATCAGCCCCAGCATTTT.

CDR3 sequence (DNA): TGTGCCAGCAGCCCAGGGGGACAGGATAATGAAAAACTGTTTTTT. Its protein is CASSPGGQDNEKLFF. This chain uses TRBV4-2 with TRBJ1-4; TRBD1 agrees at 8 bases. Germline V CDR1 and CDR2: LGHNA, YNFKEQ. This CDR3 spans 15 amino acids. With 4 bases clipped from V and 4 bases from J, the junction kept 5 bases outside the gene matches.

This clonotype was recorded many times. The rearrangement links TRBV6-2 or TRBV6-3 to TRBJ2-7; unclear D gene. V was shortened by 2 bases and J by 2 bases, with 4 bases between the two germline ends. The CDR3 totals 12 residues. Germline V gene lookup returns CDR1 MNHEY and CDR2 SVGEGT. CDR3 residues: CASSYPAYEQYF. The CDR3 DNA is TGTGCCAGCAGTTACCCAGCCTACGAGCAGTACTTC.

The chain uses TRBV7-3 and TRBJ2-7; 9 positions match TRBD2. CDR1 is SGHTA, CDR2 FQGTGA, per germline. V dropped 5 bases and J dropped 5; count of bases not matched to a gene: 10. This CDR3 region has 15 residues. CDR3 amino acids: CASSPGVEREDEQYF. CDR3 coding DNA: TGTGCCAGCAGCCCTGGGGTAGAGCGGGAGGACGAGCAGTACTTC. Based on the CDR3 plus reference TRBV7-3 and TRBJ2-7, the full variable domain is GAGVSQTPSNKVTEKGKYVELRCDPISGHTALYWYRQSLGQGPEFLIYFQGTGAADDSGLPNDRFFAVRPEGSVSTLKIQRTERGDSAVYLCASSPGVEREDEQYFGPGTRLTVT.

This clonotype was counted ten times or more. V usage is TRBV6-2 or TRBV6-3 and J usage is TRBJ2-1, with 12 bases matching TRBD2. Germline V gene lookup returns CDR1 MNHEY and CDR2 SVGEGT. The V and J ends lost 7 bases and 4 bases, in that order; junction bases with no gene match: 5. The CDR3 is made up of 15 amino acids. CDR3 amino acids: CASIVGLAGYNEQFF. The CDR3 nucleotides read TGTGCCAGCATTGTCGGACTAGCGGGGTACAATGAGCAGTTCTTC.

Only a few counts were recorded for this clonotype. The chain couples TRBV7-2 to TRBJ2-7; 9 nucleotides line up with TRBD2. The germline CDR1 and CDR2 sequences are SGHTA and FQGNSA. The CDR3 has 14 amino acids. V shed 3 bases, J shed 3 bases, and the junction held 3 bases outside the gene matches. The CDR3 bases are TGTGCCAGCAGCTTTCGTAGCGGGGGCTACGAGCAGTACTTC. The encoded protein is CASSFRSGGYEQYF.

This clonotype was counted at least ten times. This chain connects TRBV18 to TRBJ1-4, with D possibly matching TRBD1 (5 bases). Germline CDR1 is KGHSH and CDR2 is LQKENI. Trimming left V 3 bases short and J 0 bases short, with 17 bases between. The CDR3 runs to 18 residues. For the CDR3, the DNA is TGTGCCAGCTCACCGGCCATCAGACAGAAGGCAACTAATGAAAAACTGTTTTTT. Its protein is CASSPAIRQKATNEKLFF.

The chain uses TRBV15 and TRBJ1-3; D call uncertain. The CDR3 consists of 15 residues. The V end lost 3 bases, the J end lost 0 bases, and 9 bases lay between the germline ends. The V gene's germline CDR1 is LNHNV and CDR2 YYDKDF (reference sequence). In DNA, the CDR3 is TGTGCCACCAGCAGTCTCGGGAACTCTGGAAACACCATATATTTT. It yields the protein CATSSLGNSGNTIYF.

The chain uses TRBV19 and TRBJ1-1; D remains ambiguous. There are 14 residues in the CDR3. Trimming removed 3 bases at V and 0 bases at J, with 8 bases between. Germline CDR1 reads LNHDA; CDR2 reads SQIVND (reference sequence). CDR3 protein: CASSMLQLNTEAFF. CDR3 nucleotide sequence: TGTGCCAGTAGTATGCTTCAGTTGAACACTGAAGCTTTCTTT.

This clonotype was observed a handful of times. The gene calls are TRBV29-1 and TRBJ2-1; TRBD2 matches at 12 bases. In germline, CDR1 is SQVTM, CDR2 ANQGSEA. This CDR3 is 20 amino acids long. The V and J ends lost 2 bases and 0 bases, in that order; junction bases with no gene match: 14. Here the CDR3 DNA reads TGCAGCGTTGAAAAAAGGGATTGGACTAGCGGGGCGAGCTCCTACAATGAGCAGTTCTTC. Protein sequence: CSVEKRDWTSGASSYNEQFF.

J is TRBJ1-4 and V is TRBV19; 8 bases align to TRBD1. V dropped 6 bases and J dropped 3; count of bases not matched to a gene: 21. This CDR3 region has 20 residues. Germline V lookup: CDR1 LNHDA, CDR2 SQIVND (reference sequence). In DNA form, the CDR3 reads TGTGCCAGTAGGACGGGGACAGGCCAAATTGTTGATTCGGCTAATGAAAAACTGTTTTTT. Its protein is CASRTGTGQIVDSANEKLFF.

As DNA, the CDR3 is TGTGCCAGCAGTTCGACAGATTACTCTGGAAACACCATATATTTT. Translating gives CASSSTDYSGNTIYF. V usage is TRBV28 and J usage is TRBJ1-3; perhaps TRBD1 as D (5 bases). V was trimmed by 4 bases and J by 0 bases, leaving 10 bases between them. The CDR3 totals 15 residues. In germline, CDR1 is MDHEN, CDR2 SYDVKM.

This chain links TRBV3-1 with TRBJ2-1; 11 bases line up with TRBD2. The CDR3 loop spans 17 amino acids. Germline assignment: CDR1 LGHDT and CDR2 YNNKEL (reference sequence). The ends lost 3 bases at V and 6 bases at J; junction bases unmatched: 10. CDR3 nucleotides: TGTGCCAGCAGCCATTCAGGGGTTAGCGGGAGGGCCAATGAGCAGTTCTTC. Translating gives CASSHSGVSGRANEQFF.

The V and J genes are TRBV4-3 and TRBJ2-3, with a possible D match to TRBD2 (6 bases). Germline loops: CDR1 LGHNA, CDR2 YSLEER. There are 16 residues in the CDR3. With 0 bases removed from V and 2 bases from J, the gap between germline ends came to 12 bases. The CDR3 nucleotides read TGCGCCAGCAGCCAAGATCGGCTAGCGTACACAGATACGCAGTATTTT. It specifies CASSQDRLAYTDTQYF.

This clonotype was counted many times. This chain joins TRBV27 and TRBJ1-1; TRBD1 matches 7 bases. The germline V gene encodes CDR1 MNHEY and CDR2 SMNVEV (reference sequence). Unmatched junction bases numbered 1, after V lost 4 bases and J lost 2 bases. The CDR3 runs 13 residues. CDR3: CASSWDSNTEAFF. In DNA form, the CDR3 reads TGTGCCAGCAGTTGGGACAGCAACACTGAAGCTTTCTTT.

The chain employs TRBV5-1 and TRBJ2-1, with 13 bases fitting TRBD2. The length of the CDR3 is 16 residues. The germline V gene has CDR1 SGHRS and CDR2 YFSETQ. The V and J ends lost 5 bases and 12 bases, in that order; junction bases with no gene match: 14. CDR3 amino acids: CASRRTGTSGILTQFF. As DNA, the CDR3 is TGCGCCAGCAGGCGTACCGGGACTAGCGGGATATTGACGCAGTTCTTC. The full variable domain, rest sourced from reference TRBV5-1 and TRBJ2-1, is KAGVTQTPRYLIKTRGQQVTLSCSPISGHRSVSWYQQTPGQGLQFLFEYFSETQRNKGNFPGRFSGRQFSNSRSEMNVSTLELGDSALYLCASRRTGTSGILTQFFGPGTRLTVL.

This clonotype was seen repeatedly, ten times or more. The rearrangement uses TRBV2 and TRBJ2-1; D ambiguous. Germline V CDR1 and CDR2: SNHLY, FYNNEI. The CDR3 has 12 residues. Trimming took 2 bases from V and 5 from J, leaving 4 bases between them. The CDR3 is CASSEQNNEQFF. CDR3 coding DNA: TGTGCCAGCAGTGAACAGAACAATGAGCAGTTCTTC.

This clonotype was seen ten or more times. The chain's CDR3 is CASGRMGDTQYF. DNA for the CDR3: TGTGCCAGCGGGCGGATGGGAGATACGCAGTATTTT. The chain combines TRBV7-9 with TRBJ2-3; D is undetermined. The CDR3 contains 12 residues. In germline, CDR1 is SEHNR, CDR2 FQNEAQ (reference sequence). V was trimmed by 8 bases and J by 5 bases, leaving 11 bases between them.

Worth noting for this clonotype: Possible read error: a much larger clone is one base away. CDR3 sequence: CASSLGFETRYF. The CDR3 coding sequence is TGTGCCAGCAGCTTAGGCTTTGAGACCCGGTACTTC. This chain uses TRBV7-2 with TRBJ2-5, with no clear D. CDR3 size: 12 residues. CDR1 is SGHTA, CDR2 FQGNSA, per germline.

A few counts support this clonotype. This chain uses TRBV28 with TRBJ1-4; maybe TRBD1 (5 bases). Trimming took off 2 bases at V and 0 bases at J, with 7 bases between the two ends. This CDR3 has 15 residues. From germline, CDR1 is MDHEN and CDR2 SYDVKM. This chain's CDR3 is CASSLAQATNEKLFF. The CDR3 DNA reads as TGTGCCAGCAGTTTAGCACAGGCAACTAATGAAAAACTGTTTTTT.

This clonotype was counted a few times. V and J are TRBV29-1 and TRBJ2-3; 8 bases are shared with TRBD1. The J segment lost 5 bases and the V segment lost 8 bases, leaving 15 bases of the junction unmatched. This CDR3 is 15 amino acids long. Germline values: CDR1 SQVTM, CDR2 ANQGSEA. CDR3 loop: CSTWGQELIQDTQYF. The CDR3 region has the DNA TGCAGCACCTGGGGACAGGAACTAATTCAAGATACGCAGTATTTT.

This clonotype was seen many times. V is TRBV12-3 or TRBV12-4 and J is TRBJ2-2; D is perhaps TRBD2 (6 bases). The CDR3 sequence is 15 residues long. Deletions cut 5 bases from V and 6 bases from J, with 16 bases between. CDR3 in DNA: TGTGCCAGCAGTCTCTCCCCCGGCGGGGCCGGGGAGCTGTTTTTT. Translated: CASSLSPGGAGELFF.

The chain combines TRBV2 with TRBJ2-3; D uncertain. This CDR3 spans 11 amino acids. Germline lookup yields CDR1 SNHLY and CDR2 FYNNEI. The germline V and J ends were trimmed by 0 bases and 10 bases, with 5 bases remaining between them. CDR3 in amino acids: CASSEALPQYF. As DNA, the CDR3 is TGTGCCAGCAGTGAAGCGCTTCCGCAGTATTTT.

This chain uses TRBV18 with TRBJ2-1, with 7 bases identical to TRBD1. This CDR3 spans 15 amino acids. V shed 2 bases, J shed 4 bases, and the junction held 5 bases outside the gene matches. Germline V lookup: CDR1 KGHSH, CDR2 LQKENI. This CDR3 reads CASSPSRQGYNEQFF. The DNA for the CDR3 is TGTGCCAGCTCACCAAGTCGACAGGGTTACAATGAGCAGTTCTTC.

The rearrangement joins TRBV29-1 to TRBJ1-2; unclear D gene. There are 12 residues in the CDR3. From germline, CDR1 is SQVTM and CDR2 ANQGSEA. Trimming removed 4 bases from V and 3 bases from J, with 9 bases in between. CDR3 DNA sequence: TGCAGCGTTGTAAACGTAGACTATGGCTACACCTTC. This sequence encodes CSVVNVDYGYTF.

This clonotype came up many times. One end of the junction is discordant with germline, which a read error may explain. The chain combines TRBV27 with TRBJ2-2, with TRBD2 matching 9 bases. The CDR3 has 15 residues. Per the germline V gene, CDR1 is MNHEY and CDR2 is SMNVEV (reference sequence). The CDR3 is CASSLAGGNSGELFF. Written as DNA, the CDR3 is TGTGCCAGCAGTTTAGCGGGAGGGAACAGCGGGGAGCTGTTTTTT.

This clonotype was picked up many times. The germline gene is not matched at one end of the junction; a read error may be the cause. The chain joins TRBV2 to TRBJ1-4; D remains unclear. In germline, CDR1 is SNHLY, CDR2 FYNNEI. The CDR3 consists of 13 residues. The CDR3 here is CAGRTDLNEKLFF. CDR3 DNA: TGTGCCGGCAGGACTGACCTTAATGAAAAACTGTTTTTT.